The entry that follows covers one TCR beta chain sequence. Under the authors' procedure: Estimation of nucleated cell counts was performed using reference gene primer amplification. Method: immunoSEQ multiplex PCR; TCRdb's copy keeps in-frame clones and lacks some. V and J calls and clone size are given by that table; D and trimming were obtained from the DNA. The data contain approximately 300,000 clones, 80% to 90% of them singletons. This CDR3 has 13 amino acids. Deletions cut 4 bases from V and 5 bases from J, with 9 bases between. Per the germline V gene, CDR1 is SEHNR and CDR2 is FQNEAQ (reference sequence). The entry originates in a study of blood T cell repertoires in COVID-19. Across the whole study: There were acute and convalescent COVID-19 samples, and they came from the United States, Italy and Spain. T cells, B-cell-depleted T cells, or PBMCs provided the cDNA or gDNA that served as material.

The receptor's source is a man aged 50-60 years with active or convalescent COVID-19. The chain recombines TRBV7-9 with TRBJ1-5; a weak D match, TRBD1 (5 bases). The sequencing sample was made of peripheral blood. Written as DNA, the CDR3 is TGTGCCAGCAGCTCCGGGGGTGATCAGCCCCAGCATTTT. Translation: CASSSGGDQPQHF.